Below, 2 T cell receptor beta chains from the same sample are listed, as sequenced in a study of T cells in Graves' hyperthyroidism and ophthalmopathy. Using RNA transcripts as the source, TCR beta CDR3 regions were amplified. TCR CDR3 underwent first-round RT-PCR with the HTBI primer set. MiXCR, run by TCRdb on the multiplex PCR reads, gives a single entry per CDR3 protein. The data hold around 420,000 distinct CDR3 sequences, with 15% to 18% observed a single time. Sequencing was carried out using blood. All receptors come from a woman younger than 35 with Graves' hyperthyroidism.

This clonotype was detected a few times. This sequence joins TRBV12-5 and TRBJ2-3; D could derive from TRBD1 or TRBD2 (6 bases each). This CDR3 is built from 15 residues. The V gene's germline CDR1 is LGHNT and CDR2 FRNRAP. V was trimmed by 9 bases and J by 4 bases, leaving 20 bases between them. Here the CDR3 DNA reads TGTGCTAGCTCGGGGGCGTTTTTAGGTTCAGATACGCAGTATTTT. Its translation is CASSGAFLGSDTQYF. Full variable domain (outside the CDR3, taken from reference TRBV12-5 and TRBJ2-3): DARVTQTPRHKVTEMGQEVTMRCQPILGHNTVFWYRQTMMQGLELLAYFRNRAPLDDSGMPKDRFSAEMPDATLATLKIQPSEPRDSAVYFCASSGAFLGSDTQYFGPGTRLTVL.

At least ten counts were recorded for this clonotype. This rearrangement joins TRBV9 to TRBJ2-7; 7 bases fit TRBD2. Germline trimming cut 4 bases from V and 6 bases from J; bases unmatched to any gene: 13. Looked up from germline, CDR1 is SGDLS and CDR2 is YYNGEE. CDR3 length equals 15 residues. This chain's CDR3 is CASSPTSFGSGEQYF. The CDR3 DNA is TGTGCCAGCAGCCCGACTAGCTTTGGGTCAGGCGAGCAGTACTTC. The whole variable domain, filled in from reference TRBV9 and TRBJ2-7, reads DSGVTQTPKHLITATGQRVTLRCSPRSGDLSVYWYQQSLDQGLQFLIQYYNGEERAKGNILERFSAQQFPDLHSELNLSSLELGDSALYFCASSPTSFGSGEQYFGPGTRLTVT.